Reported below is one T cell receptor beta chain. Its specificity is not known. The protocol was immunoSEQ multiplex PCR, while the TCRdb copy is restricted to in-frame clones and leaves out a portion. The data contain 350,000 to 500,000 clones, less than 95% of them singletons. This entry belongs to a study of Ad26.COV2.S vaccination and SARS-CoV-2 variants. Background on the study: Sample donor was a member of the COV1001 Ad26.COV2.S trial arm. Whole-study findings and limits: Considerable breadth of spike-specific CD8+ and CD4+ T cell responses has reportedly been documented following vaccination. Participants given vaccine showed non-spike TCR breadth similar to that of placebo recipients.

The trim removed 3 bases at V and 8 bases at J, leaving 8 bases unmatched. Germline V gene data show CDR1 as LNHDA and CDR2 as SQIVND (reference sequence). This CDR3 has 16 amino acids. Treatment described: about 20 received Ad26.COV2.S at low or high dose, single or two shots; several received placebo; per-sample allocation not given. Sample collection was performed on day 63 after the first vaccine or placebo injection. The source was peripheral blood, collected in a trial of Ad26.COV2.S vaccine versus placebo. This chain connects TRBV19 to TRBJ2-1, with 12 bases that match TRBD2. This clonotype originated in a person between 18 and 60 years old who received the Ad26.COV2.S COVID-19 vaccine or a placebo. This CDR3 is CASSILRLAGEDEQFF. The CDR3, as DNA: TGTGCCAGTAGTATCCTAAGACTAGCGGGAGAGGATGAGCAGTTCTTC.